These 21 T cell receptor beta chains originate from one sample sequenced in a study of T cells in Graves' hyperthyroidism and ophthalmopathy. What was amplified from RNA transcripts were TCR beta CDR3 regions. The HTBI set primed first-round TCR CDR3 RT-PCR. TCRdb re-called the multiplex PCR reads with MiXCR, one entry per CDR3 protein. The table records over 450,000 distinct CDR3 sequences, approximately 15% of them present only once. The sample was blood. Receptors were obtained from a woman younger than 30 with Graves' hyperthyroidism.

CDR3 sequence: CASSLTETGSGYQPQHF. Here the CDR3 DNA reads TGTGCCAGCAGTTTGACCGAGACAGGGTCAGGGTATCAGCCCCAGCATTTT. V gene TRBV12-3 or TRBV12-4 combines with J gene TRBJ1-5; TRBD1 aligns across 7 bases. CDR3 size: 17 residues. With 3 bases clipped from V and 5 bases from J, the junction kept 13 bases outside the gene matches.

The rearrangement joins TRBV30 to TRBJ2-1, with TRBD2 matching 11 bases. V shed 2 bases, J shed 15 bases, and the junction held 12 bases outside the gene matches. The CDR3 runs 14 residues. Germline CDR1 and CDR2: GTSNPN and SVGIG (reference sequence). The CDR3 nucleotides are TGTGCCTGGAGTCCCGAAATTAGCGGGAGGGCCCCGTTCTTC. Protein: CAWSPEISGRAPFF.

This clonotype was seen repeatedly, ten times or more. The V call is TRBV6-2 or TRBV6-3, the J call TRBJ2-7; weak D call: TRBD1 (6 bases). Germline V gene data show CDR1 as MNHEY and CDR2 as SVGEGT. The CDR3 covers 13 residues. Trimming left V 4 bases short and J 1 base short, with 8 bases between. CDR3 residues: CASSWDTSYEQYV. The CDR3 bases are TGTGCCAGCAGTTGGGACACATCCTACGAGCAGTACGTC.

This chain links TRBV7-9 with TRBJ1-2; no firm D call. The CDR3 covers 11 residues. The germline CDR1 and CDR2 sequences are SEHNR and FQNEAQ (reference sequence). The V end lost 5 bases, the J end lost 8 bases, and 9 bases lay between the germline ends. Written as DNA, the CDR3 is TGTGCCAGCAGCCAGATAGAAGGCTACACCTTC. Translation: CASSQIEGYTF. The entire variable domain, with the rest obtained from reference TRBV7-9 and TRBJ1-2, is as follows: DTGVSQNPRHKITKRGQNVTFRCDPISEHNRLYWYRQTLGQGPEFLTYFQNEAQLEKSRLLSDRFSAERPKGSFSTLEIQRTEQGDSAMYLCASSQIEGYTFGSGTRLTVV.

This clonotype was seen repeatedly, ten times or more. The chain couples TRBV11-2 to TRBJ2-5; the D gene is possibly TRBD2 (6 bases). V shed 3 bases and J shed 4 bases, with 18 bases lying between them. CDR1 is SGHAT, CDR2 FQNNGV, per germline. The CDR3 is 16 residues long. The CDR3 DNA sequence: TGTGCCAGCAGCTTCCGGGGGTCGGGAGCCTTAGAGACCCAGTACTTC. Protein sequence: CASSFRGSGALETQYF.

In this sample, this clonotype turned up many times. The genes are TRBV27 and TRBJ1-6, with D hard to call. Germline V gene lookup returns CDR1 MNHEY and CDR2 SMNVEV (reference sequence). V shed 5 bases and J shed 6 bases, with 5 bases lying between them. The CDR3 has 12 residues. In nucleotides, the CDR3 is TGTGCCAGCAGTGAGACTAATTCACCCCTCCACTTT. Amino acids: CASSETNSPLHF.

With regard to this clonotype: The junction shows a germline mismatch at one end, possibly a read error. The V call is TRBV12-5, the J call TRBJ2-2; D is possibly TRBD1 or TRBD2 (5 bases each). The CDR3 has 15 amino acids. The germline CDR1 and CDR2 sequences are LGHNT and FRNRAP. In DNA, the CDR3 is TGTGCTAGTGATTTGGACTGGGGGACCCCGGGGGAGCTGTTTTTT. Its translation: CASDLDWGTPGELFF.

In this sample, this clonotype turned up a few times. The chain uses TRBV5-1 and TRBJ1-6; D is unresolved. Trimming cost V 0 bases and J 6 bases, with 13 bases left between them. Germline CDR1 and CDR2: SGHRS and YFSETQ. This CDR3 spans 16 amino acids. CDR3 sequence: CASSLEIRSPNSPLHF. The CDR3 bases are TGCGCCAGCAGCTTGGAGATCAGGTCCCCTAATTCACCCCTCCACTTT.

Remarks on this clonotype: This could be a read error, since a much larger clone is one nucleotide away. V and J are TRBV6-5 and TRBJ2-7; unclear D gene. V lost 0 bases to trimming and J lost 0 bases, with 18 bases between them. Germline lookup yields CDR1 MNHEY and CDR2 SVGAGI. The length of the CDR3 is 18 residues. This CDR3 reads CASSYSKSGRMPSYEQYF. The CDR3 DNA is TGTGCCAGCAGTTACTCGAAGTCCGGCCGAATGCCCTCCTACGAGCAGTACTTC.

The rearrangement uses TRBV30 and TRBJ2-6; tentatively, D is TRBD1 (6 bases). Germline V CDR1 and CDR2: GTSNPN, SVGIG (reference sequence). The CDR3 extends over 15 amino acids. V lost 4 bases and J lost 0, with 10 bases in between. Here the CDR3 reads CAWTTGTSGANVLTF. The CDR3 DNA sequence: TGTGCCTGGACAACAGGGACCTCTGGGGCCAACGTCCTGACTTTC.

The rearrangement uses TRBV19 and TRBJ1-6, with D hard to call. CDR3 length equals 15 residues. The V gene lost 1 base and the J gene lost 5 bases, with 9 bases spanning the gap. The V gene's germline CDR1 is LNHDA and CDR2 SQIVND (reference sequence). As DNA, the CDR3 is TGTGCCAGTAGTATAGGGCTGGCCGATAATTCACCCCTCCACTTT. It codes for CASSIGLADNSPLHF.

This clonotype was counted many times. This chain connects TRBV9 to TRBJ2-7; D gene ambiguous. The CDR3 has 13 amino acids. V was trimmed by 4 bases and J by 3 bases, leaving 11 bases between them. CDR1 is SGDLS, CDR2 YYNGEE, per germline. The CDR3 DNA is TGTGCCAGCAGCACGAGCAGTGACTACGAGCAGTACTTC. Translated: CASSTSSDYEQYF.

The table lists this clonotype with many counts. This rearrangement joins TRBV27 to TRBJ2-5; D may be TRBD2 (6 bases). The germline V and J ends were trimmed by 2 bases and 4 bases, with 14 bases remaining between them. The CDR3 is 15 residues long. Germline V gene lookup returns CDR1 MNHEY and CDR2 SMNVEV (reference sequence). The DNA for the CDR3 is TGTGCCAGCAGTTTAGGGGGGAGTGGCAGAGAGACCCAGTACTTC. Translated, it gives CASSLGGSGRETQYF.

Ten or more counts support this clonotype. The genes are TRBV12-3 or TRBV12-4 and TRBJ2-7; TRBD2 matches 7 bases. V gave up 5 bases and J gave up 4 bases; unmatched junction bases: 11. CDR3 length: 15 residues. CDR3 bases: TGTGCCAGCAGTCGTGGGGGGGATCAAGAATACGAGCAGTACGTC. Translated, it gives CASSRGGDQEYEQYV.

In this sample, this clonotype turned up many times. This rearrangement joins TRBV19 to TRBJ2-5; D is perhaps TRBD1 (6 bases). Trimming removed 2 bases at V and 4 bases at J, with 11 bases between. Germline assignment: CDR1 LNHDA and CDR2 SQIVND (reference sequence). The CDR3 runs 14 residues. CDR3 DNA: TGTGCCAGTAGTATATCAGGGGATCGAGAGACCCAGTACTTC. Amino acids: CASSISGDRETQYF.

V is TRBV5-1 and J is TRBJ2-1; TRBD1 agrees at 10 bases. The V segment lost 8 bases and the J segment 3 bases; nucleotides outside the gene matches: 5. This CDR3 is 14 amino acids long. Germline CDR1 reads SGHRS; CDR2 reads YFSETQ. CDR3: CASSGTGDYNEQFF. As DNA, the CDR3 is TGCGCCAGTTCCGGGACAGGGGACTACAATGAGCAGTTCTTC.

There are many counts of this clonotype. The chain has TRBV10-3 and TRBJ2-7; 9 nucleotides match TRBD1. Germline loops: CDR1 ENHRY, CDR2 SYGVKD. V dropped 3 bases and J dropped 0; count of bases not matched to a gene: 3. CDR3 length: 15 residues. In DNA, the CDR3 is TGTGCCATCAGTGACGACAGGGGGGTCTCCTACGAGCAGTACGTC. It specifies CAISDDRGVSYEQYV.

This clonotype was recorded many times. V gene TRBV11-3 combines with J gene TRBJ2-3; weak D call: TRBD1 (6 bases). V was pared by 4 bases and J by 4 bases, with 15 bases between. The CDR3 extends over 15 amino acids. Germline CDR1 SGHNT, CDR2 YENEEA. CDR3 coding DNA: TGTGCCAGCAGCTCCAGAGGGGGTGGGTCAGATACGCAGTATTTT. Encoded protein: CASSSRGGGSDTQYF.

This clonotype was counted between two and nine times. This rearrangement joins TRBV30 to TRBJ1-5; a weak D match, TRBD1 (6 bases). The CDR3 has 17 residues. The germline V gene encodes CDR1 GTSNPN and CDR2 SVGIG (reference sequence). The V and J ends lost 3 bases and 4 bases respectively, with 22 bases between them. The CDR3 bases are TGTGCCTGGAGGGACCCTTTCTCCAGTGGGACAAATCAGCCCCAGCATTTT. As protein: CAWRDPFSSGTNQPQHF.

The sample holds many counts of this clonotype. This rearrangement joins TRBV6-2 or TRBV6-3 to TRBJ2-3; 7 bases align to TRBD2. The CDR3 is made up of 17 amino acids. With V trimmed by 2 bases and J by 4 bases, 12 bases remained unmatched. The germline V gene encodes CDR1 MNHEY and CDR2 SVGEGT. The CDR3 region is CASSYTPREGQSDTQYF. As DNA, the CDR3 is TGTGCCAGCAGTTACACCCCAAGGGAGGGCCAGTCAGATACGCAGTATTTT.

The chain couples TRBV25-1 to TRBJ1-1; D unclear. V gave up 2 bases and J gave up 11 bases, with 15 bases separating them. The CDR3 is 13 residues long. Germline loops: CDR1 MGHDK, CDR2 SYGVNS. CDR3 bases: TGTGCCAGCAGTGAAGGGCCCAAAGGATCGGCTTTCTTT. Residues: CASSEGPKGSAFF.